These 14 T cell receptor beta chains originate from one sample sequenced in a study of CD8 T cells in ankylosing spondylitis. TCRdb reanalysed the 5' RACE reads using MiXCR and keeps one entry per CDR3 protein. The sample lists 300,000 to 350,000 distinct CDR3 sequences; less than 25% were seen once. The sequencing input was blood, either unsorted or a sorted T cell fraction (not recorded which). Receptor source: a female donor with ankylosing spondylitis or in good health (not recorded which).

The table lists this clonotype with a few counts. The chain links TRBV25-1 to TRBJ1-1; D may be TRBD1 (6 bases). The germline V and J ends were trimmed by 7 bases and 3 bases, with 15 bases remaining between them. The germline gives CDR1 MGHDK, CDR2 SYGVNS. The CDR3 runs 14 residues. The CDR3 DNA reads as TGTGCCAGCACCCGGGGGGGGCGCGACACTGAAGCTTTCTTT. Translated, it gives CASTRGGRDTEAFF.

Remarks on this clonotype: The junction departs from germline at one end; a sequencing error may be responsible. The chain has TRBV6-1 and TRBJ2-1, with 10 bases fitting TRBD2. Germline V gene lookup returns CDR1 MNHNS and CDR2 SASEGT. The CDR3 is 14 amino acids. The CDR3 DNA reads TGTACCAGCAGTCGAGCTAGCGGGAGCGGTGAGCAGTTCTTC. Protein sequence: CTSSRASGSGEQFF.

This clonotype was picked up a small number of times. CDR3 coding DNA: TGCAGTGCTGCCCAAACAGGGGGCCGCTATGGCTACACCTTC. This translates into CSAAQTGGRYGYTF. The genes are TRBV20-1 and TRBJ1-2; 9 bases are a match to TRBD1. CDR1 and CDR2 from the germline V gene are DFQATT and SNEGSKA (reference sequence). The CDR3 runs to 14 residues. V lost 5 bases to trimming and J lost 4 bases; unmatched junction nucleotides: 8.

This clonotype was counted at least ten times. The rearrangement joins TRBV7-2 to TRBJ1-2, with 8 bases aligning to TRBD1. This CDR3 has 15 amino acids. The junction had 11 bases not matched to a gene; V was cut back by 6 bases and J by 5 bases. Germline CDR1 is SGHTA and CDR2 is FQGNSA. CDR3 DNA: TGTGCCAGCAGTTCCAGGGGGCCAAGGGCGTATGGCTACACCTTC. Its protein is CASSSRGPRAYGYTF.

This clonotype was seen ten or more times. This sequence joins TRBV12-3 or TRBV12-4 and TRBJ2-5, with D maybe TRBD1 (6 bases). With 5 bases removed from V and 0 bases from J, the gap between germline ends came to 7 bases. The CDR3 has 13 residues. The CDR3: CASSRDNQETQYF. DNA for the CDR3: TGTGCCAGCAGTCGGGACAACCAAGAGACCCAGTACTTC.

This rearrangement joins TRBV10-3 to TRBJ1-6; 7 bases agree with TRBD1. J gave up 0 bases and V 10 bases, and 9 bases lay outside the gene matches. The CDR3 contains 16 residues. Germline V gene sequence: CDR1 ENHRY, CDR2 SYGVKD. CDR3 sequence: CATTVQGPSYNSPLHF. As DNA, the CDR3 is TGTGCCACTACAGTACAGGGGCCCTCCTATAATTCACCCCTCCACTTT.

This clonotype was counted a few times. The chain recombines TRBV6-1 with TRBJ2-7; 11 nucleotides agree with TRBD2. Trimming cost V 7 bases and J 0 bases; bases outside gene matches: 2. The CDR3 runs 14 residues. CDR1 is MNHNS and CDR2 is SASEGT in the germline V gene. The CDR3 DNA is TGTGCCAGCACCGGGACTAGCGGCTCCTACGAGCAGTACTTC. As protein: CASTGTSGSYEQYF.

The chain employs TRBV11-3 and TRBJ2-1, with D possibly being TRBD1 (5 bases). The CDR3 is 15 amino acids. CDR1 is SGHNT and CDR2 is YENEEA in the germline V gene. V gave up 3 bases and J gave up 1 base, with 10 bases separating them. As DNA, the CDR3 is TGTGCCAGCAGCTTCACACCAGGGTCCTACAATGAGCAGTTCTTC. Its protein is CASSFTPGSYNEQFF.

The V gene is TRBV11-3, the J gene TRBJ1-2; possible D gene TRBD1, 5 bases. Germline lookup yields CDR1 SGHNT and CDR2 YENEEA. Trimming removed 1 base at V and 2 bases at J, with 8 bases between. CDR3 length: 14 residues. For the CDR3, the DNA is TGTGCCAGCAGCTTAGGGGGCCAGAACTATGGCTACACCTTC. As protein: CASSLGGQNYGYTF.

This clonotype came up a few times. The chain links TRBV10-3 to TRBJ2-1; D is unclear. This CDR3 comprises 11 residues. Trimming left V 10 bases short and J 4 bases short, with 8 bases between. Germline CDR1 and CDR2: ENHRY and SYGVKD. The CDR3 sequence: CATRGYNEQFF. The DNA for the CDR3 is TGTGCCACCCGTGGGTACAATGAGCAGTTCTTC.

The chain uses TRBV20-1 and TRBJ2-3, with 14 bases identical to TRBD2. Germline V gene data show CDR1 as DFQATT and CDR2 as SNEGSKA (reference sequence). V was pared by 7 bases and J by 3 bases, with 6 bases of the junction left unmatched. This CDR3 is 15 amino acids long. The CDR3 region has the DNA TGCAGTGTGGGACTAGCGGGAGTGTCTACAGATACGCAGTATTTT. Translated, it gives CSVGLAGVSTDTQYF.

The sample holds a few counts of this clonotype. The rearrangement uses TRBV7-9 and TRBJ2-2; D ambiguous. V was pared by 6 bases and J by 6 bases, with 8 bases between. The germline V gene encodes CDR1 SEHNR and CDR2 FQNEAQ (reference sequence). The CDR3 consists of 12 residues. The CDR3 DNA is TGTGCCAGCAGTGAAAGTTCCGGGGAGCTGTTTTTT. Its translation: CASSESSGELFF. The full variable domain, completed using reference TRBV7-9 and TRBJ2-2, is DTGVSQNPRHKITKRGQNVTFRCDPISEHNRLYWYRQTLGQGPEFLTYFQNEAQLEKSRLLSDRFSAERPKGSFSTLEIQRTEQGDSAMYLCASSESSGELFFGEGSRLTVL.

This clonotype was seen only once. The V call is TRBV6-1, the J call TRBJ2-5; 8 bases fit TRBD2. J gave up 2 bases and V 6 bases, and 5 bases lay outside the gene matches. The CDR3 contains 14 residues. Germline V lookup: CDR1 MNHNS, CDR2 SASEGT. The CDR3 loop is CASRRVAGQETQYF. DNA of the CDR3: TGTGCCAGCAGACGCGTAGCGGGACAAGAGACCCAGTACTTC.

The chain combines TRBV28 with TRBJ2-3, with 8 bases lining up with TRBD2. V lost 3 bases and J lost 2; bases outside the gene matches: 10. The CDR3 loop spans 17 amino acids. From germline, CDR1 is MDHEN and CDR2 SYDVKM. CDR3 nucleotides: TGTGCCAGCAGTTTTTCATCTGCGGGAGGATACACAGATACGCAGTATTTT. Protein: CASSFSSAGGYTDTQYF.